This TCR beta chain was sequenced in a study of T cells in Graves' hyperthyroidism and ophthalmopathy (dated by TCRdb to the late 2010s). Study-level background: Peripheral blood samples were taken at initial diagnosis, before any treatment was given. A discovery cohort of about a hundred patients, about 43 with Graves' ophthalmopathy and fewer than 65 with stable Graves' hyperthyroidism, was used to find distinguishing TCR V-J signatures. Whether ophthalmopathy could be predicted prospectively was tested in an independent validation cohort made up of approximately 19 hyperthyroidism patients plus 17 patients who later progressed to ophthalmopathy. For training and testing, the roughly 100 patients in the discovery cohort were randomly divided in a 7:3 ratio. In addition, the study compared T-cell repertoires in thyroid tissue and in blood from roughly 6 Graves' hyperthyroidism patients. After blood sampling, hyperthyroidism patients were treated with methimazole at a starting dose of 30 mg daily, and ophthalmopathy patients were treated with high-dose intravenous methylprednisolone. TCR Vbeta CDR3 sequencing of 120 to 150 peripheral blood samples (approximately 44 ophthalmopathy, around 80 hyperthyroidism and 17 progressor patients) is reported in the paper. What the work shows at the level of the full study, not this receptor alone: In cross-validation, a model built on a 13 V-J signature told ophthalmopathy apart from stable hyperthyroidism with under 90% sensitivity and roughly 81% specificity, and in testing the same model reached 80%/75%. Most expanded thyroid clonotypes (frequency above 0.001) were also detected in blood, a finding suggesting that blood repertoires may reflect thyroid immune responses. Sample size was not statistically predetermined, and investigators were not blinded to group allocation. In validation, the model predicted progression to ophthalmopathy a median of approximately 6.3 months before onset, with 65% to 71% sensitivity and 72.22% specificity.

This clonotype was seen at least ten times. Its binding antigen is unknown. Base qualities were left out, and no much larger clone turns up one base away. The germline V gene supplies CDR1 SGHVS and CDR2 FQNEAQ. V loses 1 base at its end and J loses 6 bases; junction bases beyond the gene matches: 9. Measured from the cysteine to the phenylalanine, the CDR3 is 16 residues long. The kept DNA is CDR3 alone, 48 bases in frame from the first base. Amplification of TCR beta CDR3 regions was carried out from RNA transcripts. The TCR CDR3 was subjected to a first round of RT-PCR using the HTBI primer set and the Qiagen OneStep RT-PCR kit. The libraries were constructed in a second round of multiplex PCR and then size-selected and purified. The libraries were sequenced on an Illumina HiSeq2000 using paired-end 100 bp reads. As for how the authors treated the data: SOAPnuke was used to process the raw data, removing reads that contained adapters or uncalled bases, had a mean Phred below 15, or lacked an exact match to the constant primer or identifier. High-quality paired reads were merged with COPE v1.2.5, and unique nucleotide sequences were defined as clonotypes. Clonotypes were aligned to IMGT TRBV, TRBD and TRBJ reference segments using MiTCR v1.1. The analysis was restricted to V-J combinations with a frequency above 0.0001, which together covered about 99% of the repertoires. The TCS score was defined as the ratio of F50 (clonal expansion) to E x V (chaos), calculated using BLOSUM62-based TCRdist between CDR3 peptides within each V-J. Welch's t-statistics and random forest reduced roughly 500 V-J features to 10 to 15, which were used in a naive Bayes classifier (R e1071). Starting from the raw public reads, TCRdb applied fastp trimming at Q25, assembled clones with MiXCR and retained in-frame beta chains. Merged by CDR3 protein, the rows form single entries marked with the most common genes and DNA. It is TCRdb's table, rather than the study itself, that gives the V and J calls and clone size. The sample table holds 300,000 to 400,000 distinct CDR3 sequences, of which around a fifth were seen once. The ten biggest clones cover over 40% of the sample.

Graves' hyperthyroidism was defined as stable when no progression to ophthalmopathy occurred over 18 months of follow-up. The hyperthyroidism patients were between 18 and 65 years old and newly diagnosed, with a disease duration of less than 2 months. The study excluded patients with uncontrolled infections, other autoimmune diseases, pregnancy or lactation. Diagnoses relied on clinical symptoms, serum thyroxine and TRAb, thyroid ultrasound and orbital computed tomography. Ficoll-Paque density gradient centrifugation was used to isolate PBMCs from 9.5 to 10 ml of fresh peripheral blood. Trizol reagent was used to extract total RNA, and RNA quality was then checked on an Agilent 2100 Bioanalyzer.

This receptor was identified in a woman between 45 and 60 years old with Graves' hyperthyroidism. The V gene is TRBV7-8 and the J gene is TRBJ2-7, and TRBD2 matches 10 of the central bases. Sequenced material: blood. The DNA sequence is TGTGCCAGCAGCTTAGGGGTTAGGACTAGCGGTACCGAGCAGTACTTC. It translates as CASSLGVRTSGTEQYF.